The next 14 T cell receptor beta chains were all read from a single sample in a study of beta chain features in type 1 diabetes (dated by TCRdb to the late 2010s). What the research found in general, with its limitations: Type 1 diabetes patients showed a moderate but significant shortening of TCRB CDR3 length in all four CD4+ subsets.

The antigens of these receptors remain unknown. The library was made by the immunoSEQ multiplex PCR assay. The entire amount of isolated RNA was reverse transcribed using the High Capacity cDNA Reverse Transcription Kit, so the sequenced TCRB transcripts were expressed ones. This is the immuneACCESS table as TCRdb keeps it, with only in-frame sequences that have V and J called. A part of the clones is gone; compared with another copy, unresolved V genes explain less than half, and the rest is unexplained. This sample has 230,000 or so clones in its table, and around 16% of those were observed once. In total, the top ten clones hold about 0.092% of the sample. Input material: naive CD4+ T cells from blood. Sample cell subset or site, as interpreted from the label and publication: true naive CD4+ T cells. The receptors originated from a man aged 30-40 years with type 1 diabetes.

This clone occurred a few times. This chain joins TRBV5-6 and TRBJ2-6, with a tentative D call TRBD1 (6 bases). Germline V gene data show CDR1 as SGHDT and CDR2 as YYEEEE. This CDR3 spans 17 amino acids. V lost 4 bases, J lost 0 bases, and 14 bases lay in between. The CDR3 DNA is TGTGCCAGCAGCAACTTACAGGGACCCTCTGGGGCCAACGTCCTGACTTTC. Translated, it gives CASSNLQGPSGANVLTF.

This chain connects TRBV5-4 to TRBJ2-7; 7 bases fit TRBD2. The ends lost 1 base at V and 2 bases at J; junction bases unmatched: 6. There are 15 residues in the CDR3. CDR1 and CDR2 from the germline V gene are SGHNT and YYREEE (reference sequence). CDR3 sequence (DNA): TGTGCCAGCAGCTTGAAAAAGGCGGGAGCCTACGAGCAGTACTTC. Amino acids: CASSLKKAGAYEQYF.

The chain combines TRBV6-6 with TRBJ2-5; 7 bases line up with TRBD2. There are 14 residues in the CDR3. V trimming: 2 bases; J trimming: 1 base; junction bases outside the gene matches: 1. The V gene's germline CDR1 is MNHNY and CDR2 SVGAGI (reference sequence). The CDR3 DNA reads TGTGCCAGCAGTTACGGGACTATCCAAGAGACCCAGTACTTC. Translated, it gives CASSYGTIQETQYF.

CDR3: CAWSVVGATRRNQPQHF. The CDR3 DNA sequence: TGTGCCTGGAGTGTCGTTGGAGCCACCCGTAGAAATCAGCCCCAGCATTTT. The V and J genes are TRBV30 and TRBJ1-5; no definite D call. Germline CDR1 and CDR2: GTSNPN and SVGIG (reference sequence). The CDR3 length is 17 residues. V lost 0 bases, J lost 4 bases, and 19 bases lay in between.

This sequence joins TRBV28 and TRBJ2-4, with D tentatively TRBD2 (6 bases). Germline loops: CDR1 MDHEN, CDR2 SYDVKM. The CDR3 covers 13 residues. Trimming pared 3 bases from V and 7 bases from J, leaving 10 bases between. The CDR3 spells CASSFGGSNIQYF. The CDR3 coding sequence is TGTGCCAGCAGTTTCGGGGGTTCGAACATTCAGTACTTC.

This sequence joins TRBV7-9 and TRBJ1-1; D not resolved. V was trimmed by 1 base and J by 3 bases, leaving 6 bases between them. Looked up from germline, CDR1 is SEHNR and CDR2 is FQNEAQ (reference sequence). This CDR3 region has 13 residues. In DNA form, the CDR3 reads TGTGCCAGCAGCTTAGGTTGGGACACTGAAGCTTTCTTT. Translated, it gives CASSLGWDTEAFF.

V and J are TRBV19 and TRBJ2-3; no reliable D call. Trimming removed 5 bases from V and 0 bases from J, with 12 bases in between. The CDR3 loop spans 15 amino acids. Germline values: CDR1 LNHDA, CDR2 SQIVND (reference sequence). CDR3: CASSQRTTSTDTQYF. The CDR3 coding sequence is TGTGCCAGTAGTCAGAGAACCACTAGCACAGATACGCAGTATTTT.

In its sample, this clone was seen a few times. The CDR3 DNA reads as TGTGCCAGCAGCGTCGAGGCCAACGTCCTGACTTTC. Amino acids: CASSVEANVLTF. The V and J genes are TRBV9 and TRBJ2-6, with D uncertain. Germline V gives CDR1 SGDLS, CDR2 YYNGEE. V lost 2 bases, J lost 6 bases, and 3 bases lay in between. CDR3 size: 12 residues.

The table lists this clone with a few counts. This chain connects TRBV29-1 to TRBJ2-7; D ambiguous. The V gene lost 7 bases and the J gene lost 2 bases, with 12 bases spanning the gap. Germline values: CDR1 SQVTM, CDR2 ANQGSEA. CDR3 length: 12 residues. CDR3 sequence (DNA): TGCAGCGCGTCCTACGGTGCCTACGAGCAGTACTTC. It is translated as CSASYGAYEQYF.

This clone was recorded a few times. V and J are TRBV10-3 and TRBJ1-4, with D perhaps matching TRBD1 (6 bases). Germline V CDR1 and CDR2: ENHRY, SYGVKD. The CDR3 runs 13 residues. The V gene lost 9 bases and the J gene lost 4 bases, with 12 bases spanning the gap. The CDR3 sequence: CAINGQRNEKLFF. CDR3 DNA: TGTGCCATAAACGGACAGCGTAATGAAAAACTGTTTTTT.

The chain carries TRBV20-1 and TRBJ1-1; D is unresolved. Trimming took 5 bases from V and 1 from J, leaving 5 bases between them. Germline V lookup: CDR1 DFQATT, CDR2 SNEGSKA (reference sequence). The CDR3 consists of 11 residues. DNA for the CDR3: TGCAGTGCTTCCTCGAACACTGAAGCTTTCTTT. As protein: CSASSNTEAFF.

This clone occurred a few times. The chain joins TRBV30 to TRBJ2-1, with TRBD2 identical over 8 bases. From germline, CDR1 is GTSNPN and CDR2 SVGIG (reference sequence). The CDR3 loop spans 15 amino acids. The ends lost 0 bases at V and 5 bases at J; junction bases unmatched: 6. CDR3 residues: CAWSVGSGIDNEQFF. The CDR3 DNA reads TGTGCCTGGAGTGTCGGTAGCGGGATCGACAATGAGCAGTTCTTC.

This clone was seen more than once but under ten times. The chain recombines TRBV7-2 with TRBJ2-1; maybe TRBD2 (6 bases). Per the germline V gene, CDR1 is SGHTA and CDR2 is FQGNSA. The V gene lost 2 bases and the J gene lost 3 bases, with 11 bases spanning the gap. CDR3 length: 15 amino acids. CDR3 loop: CASSLSWTNYNEQFF. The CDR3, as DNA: TGTGCCAGCAGCTTAAGCTGGACTAACTACAATGAGCAGTTCTTC.

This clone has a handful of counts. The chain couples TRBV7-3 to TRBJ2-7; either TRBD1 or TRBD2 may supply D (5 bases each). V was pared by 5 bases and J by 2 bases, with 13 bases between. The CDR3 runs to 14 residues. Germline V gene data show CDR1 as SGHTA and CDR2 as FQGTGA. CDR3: CASSNRDGTYEQYF. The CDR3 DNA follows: TGTGCCAGCAGCAACCGGGACGGAACCTACGAGCAGTACTTC.